The present T cell receptor beta chain was sequenced within a study of shared clonotypes between healthy human individuals. With regard to this clone: Its antigen remains unidentified.

Every donor was a Caucasian adult from Nashville, Tennessee. Unsorted PBMC samples were amplified in replicate PCRs containing around 300 ng DNA, roughly 30,000 T cell genomes. The assay was immunoSEQ multiplex PCR, and TCRdb's table has in-frame clones only and misses some. The table includes some 480,000 clones, roughly 78% detected once. Between the trimmed V and J ends, which lost 1 base and 4 bases, there was a span of 14 bases. The CDR3 has 15 amino acids. Germline loops: CDR1 SGHVS, CDR2 FQNEAQ. Study outcomes and limitations: What limited the represented genetic and exposure-history diversity was the small number of donors.

J is TRBJ2-7 and V is TRBV7-8, with D perhaps being TRBD1 or TRBD2 (5 bases each). The source material was PBMCs. This sequence was found in a woman aged 35 to 49 in good health. Some clones in this sample may be carry-over from other donors' samples. The CDR3 region is CASSLVTRGRYEQYF. The CDR3 DNA sequence: TGTGCCAGCAGCTTAGTTACAAGGGGACGATACGAGCAGTACTTC.